Detailed here is one T cell receptor (beta chain). The antigen remains undetermined. Everyone in the study who had HIV was treated in the United States. This sample was included in a study of long-term antiretroviral therapy in people with HIV. Broader study findings: Before ART, certain clones expanded, and these dominated the repertoire at all time points. Repertoires from HIV showed CDR3 length ranges narrower than those of controls.

V shed 4 bases and J shed 5 bases, with 14 bases lying between them. The germline CDR1 and CDR2 sequences are SGHDN and FVKESK. The CDR3 covers 14 residues. The immunoSEQ assay was v3.0, run at survey level. Some clones are missing from TCRdb's copy, which holds only in-frame ones; the method was immunoSEQ multiplex PCR. The table shows 28,000 or so clones, with 80% to 90% occurring only once. This chain links TRBV14 with TRBJ2-5, with D possibly being TRBD1 (6 bases). The sequence was obtained from a young man with HIV. The sample here was unsorted PBMCs, taken 0.8 years before starting antiretroviral therapy. CDR3 nucleotide sequence: TGTGCCAGCAGCCGGAACAGGGCGTGGGAGACCCAGTACTTC. Translated: CASSRNRAWETQYF. The full variable domain, with the rest looked up from reference TRBV14 and TRBJ2-5, is EAGVTQFPSHSVIEKGQTVTLRCDPISGHDNLYWYRRVMGKEIKFLLHFVKESKQDESGMPNNRFLAERTGGTYSTLKVQPAELEDSGVYFCASSRNRAWETQYFGPGTRLLVL.